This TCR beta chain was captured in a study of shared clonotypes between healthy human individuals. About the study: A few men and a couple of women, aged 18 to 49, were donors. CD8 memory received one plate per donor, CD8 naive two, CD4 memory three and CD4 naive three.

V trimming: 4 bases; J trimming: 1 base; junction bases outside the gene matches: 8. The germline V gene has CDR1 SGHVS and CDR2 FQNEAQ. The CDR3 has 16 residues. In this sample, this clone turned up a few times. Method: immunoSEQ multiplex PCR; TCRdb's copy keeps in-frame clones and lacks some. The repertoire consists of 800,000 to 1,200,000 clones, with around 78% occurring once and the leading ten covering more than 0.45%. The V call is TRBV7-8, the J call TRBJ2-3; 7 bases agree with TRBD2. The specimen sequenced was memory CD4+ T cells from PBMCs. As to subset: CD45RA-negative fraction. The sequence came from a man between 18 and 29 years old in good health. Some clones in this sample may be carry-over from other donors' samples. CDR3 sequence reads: CASSSLVTSGTDTQYF. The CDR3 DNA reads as TGTGCCAGCAGCTCCCTGGTTACTAGCGGCACAGATACGCAGTATTTT.